This T cell receptor beta chain was captured in a study of HIV-infected patients and healthy controls (dated by TCRdb to about 2014). For context, the study as a whole: CD4 counts rose modestly but significantly in about 90% of the 16 patients after three months of therapy, yet stayed below normal ranges. CD8 counts did not change consistently during early therapy, while the CD4:CD8 ratio increased slightly. After a further year of therapy, viral load was undetectable in all patients, having already become undetectable in about 70% of the 16 patients by the second bleed. Overall T-cell lymphocytopenia was not observed in the patients, and no significant difference from controls was found in total CDR3 counts per chain. The study tested whether deep TCR repertoire sequencing of HIV patients' small blood samples could capture immune perturbation and reconstitution. The study at large found these results: Rare events from HIV-infected data received too much weight under size-matching, and comparisons were complicated by unequal numbers of distinct sequences between patients and controls. HLA typing of donors was not performed in the study. Size-matched repertoire data did not replicate the apparent post-therapy recovery of the Gini index in HIV-infected patients. In the samples, alpha-beta chain pairing was left undetermined. HIV-infected repertoires showed significantly elevated mean Gini indices relative to controls, which possibly reflects oligoclonality. Mean usage differed significantly between HIV-infected patients and controls for eight alpha and eight beta V genes. During therapy, HIV-associated CDR3s significantly decreased in frequency, while CMV-associated CDR3s did not change significantly, though most became more frequent. Only sixteen HIV-infected individuals were processed, which the authors considered a major limit on how widely the findings apply. MAIT cell alpha-chain CDR3s were present at high frequency in healthy controls but severely depleted in HIV+ repertoires. Sequencing depth was restricted by the use of whole blood, which also prevented the dynamics of distinct T-cell subpopulations from being separated. Roughly threefold more distinct CDR3s and higher Shannon diversity were observed in healthy control repertoires than in untreated HIV+ repertoires. The therapy captured by the treated samples lasted only 2 to 4 months, arguably too short a period to observe immune reconstitution given low adult thymic output. The study cohorts differed slightly in age and sex profile, but those differences did not account for the observed differences in diversity. Both the Jaccard index and the count of highly shared sequences showed that healthy controls shared more CDR3s between individuals than HIV+ patients did.

After antiretroviral therapy began, follow-up blood was collected from HIV-infected patients roughly three months, about 14 weeks, later. Since whole blood was used without any cell fractionation, the repertoire reflected all peripheral T cells in unsorted form. For RNA extraction, about 2.3 ml of peripheral blood was drawn into Tempus tubes. Patients were deemed ineligible for enrollment if they had febrile or AIDS-related illness, tumors, hepatitis B or C coinfection, immunomodulatory therapy, recent vaccination or treatment interruptions. Residual genomic DNA was removed with the TURBO-DNase kit and globin mRNA was depleted with GLOBINclear. The CDR3, cysteine through phenylalanine, is 16 amino acids long. This entry keeps only the CDR3 DNA: 48 bases, framed from base 1. The germline V end is reduced by 3 bases and the J end by 6 bases; junction bases left unmatched: 12. CDR1 and CDR2 are read off the germline V gene (reference sequence) as LNHDA and SQIVND.

This clonotype was found a few times. Its antigen is unknown. No base quality values were provided; no much bigger clone lies one nucleotide off. Approximately 0.5 ug RNA was reverse transcribed with SuperScript III using primers against the alpha and beta constant regions. Alpha and beta chain libraries were generated separately via chain-specific third strand synthesis with multiplexing indices. To avoid primer bias, the protocol used one single primer pair to amplify every rearrangement within a chain, and the protocol also attached molecular barcodes to each cDNA molecule. Purified cDNA was ligated with T4 RNA Ligase 1 onto a 5' RACE adapter bearing a random hexamer and the SP2 sequencing primer site. Second strand synthesis was performed with Phusion polymerase and primed from the SP2 site, and slow temperature ramps were applied to favor optimal annealing. Joined together, two random hexamer sequences that had both been added before amplification formed the 12-nucleotide barcode of each molecule. An amplification PCR of 20 to 25 cycles with P5s and P7 primers came after a short first PCR that had added P5 and P7 adapter elements plus a second index. Libraries received 27 PCR cycles in total, were quantified on a Qubit, sized on a Bioanalyzer, and diluted to 3 to 4.5 nM. The normalized libraries were sequenced on an Illumina MiSeq using 2 x 250 paired-end kits. Reverse transcription reactions were cleaned up on MinElute columns and eluted into around 10 ul Tris-Cl. Adapter ligations were incubated for 23 hours at 16 degrees C and subsequently purified with AMPure XP beads at a 1:1 ratio. On the authors' methods: A modified Decombinator processed the demultiplexed FASTQ files and output V, J, insert and barcode information. Any sequence that shared a barcode yet differed from the dominant sequence was discarded as an error, and the number of original cDNA molecules was estimated by counting barcodes clustered at Levenshtein distance 3. The R packages ineq, vegan, igraph and RCytoscape were used for downstream analyses, with IMGT nomenclature and CDR3 definitions applied. The authors computed V gene usage over distinct sequences and counted each TCR a single time to avoid skew from clonal expansion. Whenever two unique CDR3 amino acid sequences within a donor differed by a single Levenshtein edit, similarity networks linked them. The authors compiled published HIV-specific CDR3s (about 100 alpha, some 710 beta) and CMV-specific CDR3s (about 14 alpha, roughly 250 beta) and searched for them in the repertoires. Random subsampling to size-matched repertoires demonstrated that the decreased diversity in patients did not result from their lower sequence numbers. TCRdb reprocessed the public reads (quality trimming at Q25 with fastp, clone calling with MiXCR) and kept in-frame beta chains. When rows share a CDR3 protein, they turn into one entry using the most common DNA and genes. None of the V and J calls come from the authors' own analysis; TCRdb made them. This sample gives approximately 6,000 distinct CDR3 sequences in total; around 9% of them show up just once. The ten largest make up around 24% of the sample.

The chain uses TRBV19 and TRBJ1-2, and TRBD1 matches 8 of the central bases. Sequenced material: blood, taken during antiretroviral therapy. The clonotype comes from an adult with HIV infection. The DNA is TGTGCCAGTAGTATCGTACACGGGACAGGAACACATGGCTACACCTTC. This translates into CASSIVHGTGTHGYTF.